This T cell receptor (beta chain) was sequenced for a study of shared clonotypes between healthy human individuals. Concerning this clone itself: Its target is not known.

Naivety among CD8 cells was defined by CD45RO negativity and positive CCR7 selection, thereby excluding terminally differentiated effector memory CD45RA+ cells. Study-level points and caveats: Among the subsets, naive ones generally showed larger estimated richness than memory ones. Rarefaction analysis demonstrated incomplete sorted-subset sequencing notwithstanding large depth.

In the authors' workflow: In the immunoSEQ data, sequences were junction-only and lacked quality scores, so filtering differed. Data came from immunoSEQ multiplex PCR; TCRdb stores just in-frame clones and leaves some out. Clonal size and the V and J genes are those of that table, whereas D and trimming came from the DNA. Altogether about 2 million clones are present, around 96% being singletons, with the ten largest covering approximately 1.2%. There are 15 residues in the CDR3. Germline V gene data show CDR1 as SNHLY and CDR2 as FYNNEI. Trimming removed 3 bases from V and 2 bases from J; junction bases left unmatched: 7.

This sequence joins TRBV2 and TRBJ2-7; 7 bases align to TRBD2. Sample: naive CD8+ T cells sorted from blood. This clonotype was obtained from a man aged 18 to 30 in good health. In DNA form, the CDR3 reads TGTGCCAGCAGTGATGTCGGGGGGACGGCCTACGAGCAGTACTTC. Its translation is CASSDVGGTAYEQYF.